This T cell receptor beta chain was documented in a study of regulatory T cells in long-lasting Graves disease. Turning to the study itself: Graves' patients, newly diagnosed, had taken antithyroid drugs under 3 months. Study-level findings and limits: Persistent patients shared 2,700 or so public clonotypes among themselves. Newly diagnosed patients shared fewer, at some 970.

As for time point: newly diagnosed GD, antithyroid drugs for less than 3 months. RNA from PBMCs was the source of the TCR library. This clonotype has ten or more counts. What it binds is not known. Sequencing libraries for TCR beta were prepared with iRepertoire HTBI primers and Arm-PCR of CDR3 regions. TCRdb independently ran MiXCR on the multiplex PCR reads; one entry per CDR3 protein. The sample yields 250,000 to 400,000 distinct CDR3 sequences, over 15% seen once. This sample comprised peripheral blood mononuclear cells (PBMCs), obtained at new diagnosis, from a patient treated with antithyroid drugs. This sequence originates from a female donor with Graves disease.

The CDR3 DNA reads as TGTGCCAGCGCATCCGGGACTAGCGGCCAAGAGACCCAGTACTTC. Translation gives CASASGTSGQETQYF. The chain has TRBV28 and TRBJ2-5; 11 bases align to TRBD2. CDR1 and CDR2 (germline): MDHEN, SYDVKM. V was clipped by 8 bases and J by 1 base; unmatched bases: 6. CDR3 size: 15 residues.